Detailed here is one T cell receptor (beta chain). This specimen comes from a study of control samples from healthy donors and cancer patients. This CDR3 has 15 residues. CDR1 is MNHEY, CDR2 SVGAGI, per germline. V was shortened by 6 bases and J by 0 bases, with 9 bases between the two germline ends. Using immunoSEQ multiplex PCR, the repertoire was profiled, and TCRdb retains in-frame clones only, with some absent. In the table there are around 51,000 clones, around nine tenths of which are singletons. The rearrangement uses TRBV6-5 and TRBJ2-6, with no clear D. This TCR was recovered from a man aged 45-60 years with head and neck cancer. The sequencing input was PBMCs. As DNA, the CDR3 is TGTGCCAGCAGGCCCGATGGCTCTGGGGCCAACGTCCTGACTTTC. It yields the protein CASRPDGSGANVLTF.